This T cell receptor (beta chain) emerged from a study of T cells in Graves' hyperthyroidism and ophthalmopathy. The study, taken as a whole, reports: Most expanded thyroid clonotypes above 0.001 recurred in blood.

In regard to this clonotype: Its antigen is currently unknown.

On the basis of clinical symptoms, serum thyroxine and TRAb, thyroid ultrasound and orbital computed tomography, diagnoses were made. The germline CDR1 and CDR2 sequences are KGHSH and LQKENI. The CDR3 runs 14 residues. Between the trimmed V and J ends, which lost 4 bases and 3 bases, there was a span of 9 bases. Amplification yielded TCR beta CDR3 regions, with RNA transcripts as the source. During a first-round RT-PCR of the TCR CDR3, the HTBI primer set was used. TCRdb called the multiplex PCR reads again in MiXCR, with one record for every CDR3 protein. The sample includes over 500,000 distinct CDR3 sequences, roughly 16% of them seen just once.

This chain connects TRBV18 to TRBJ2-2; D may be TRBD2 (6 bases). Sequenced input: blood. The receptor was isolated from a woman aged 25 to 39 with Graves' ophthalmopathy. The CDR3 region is CASSRLVDTGELFF. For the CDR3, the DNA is TGTGCCAGCTCACGACTAGTCGACACCGGGGAGCTGTTTTTT.